A single sample gave rise to the 15 T cell receptor beta chains below, sequenced in a study of T cells in Graves' hyperthyroidism and ophthalmopathy. RNA transcripts gave rise to amplified TCR beta CDR3 regions. During a first-round RT-PCR of the TCR CDR3, the HTBI primer set was used. TCRdb fed the multiplex PCR reads into MiXCR, producing one record per CDR3 protein. The sample consists of more than 500,000 distinct CDR3 sequences, 15% to 20% of them appearing once. Sequencing was performed on blood. These receptors were obtained from a young woman with Graves' ophthalmopathy.

V is TRBV13 and J is TRBJ2-5; 8 bases map to TRBD2. Trimming removed 5 bases from V and 5 bases from J; junction bases left unmatched: 16. In germline, CDR1 is PRHDT, CDR2 FYEKMQ (reference sequence). The CDR3 consists of 17 residues. DNA for the CDR3: TGTGCCAGCAGCCAGATGGGCGGGGGGCCGATTGGGGAGACCCAGTACTTC. This codes for CASSQMGGGPIGETQYF.

The chain employs TRBV20-1 and TRBJ1-2, with TRBD1 matching over 12 bases. CDR3 size: 17 residues. J lost 5 bases, V lost 0 bases, and 10 bases had no gene match. Per germline, CDR1 DFQATT and CDR2 SNEGSKA (reference sequence). The CDR3 coding sequence is TGCAGTGCTAGAGATACCCCGGGACAGGGGGCGCCTTATGGCTACACCTTC. Protein product: CSARDTPGQGAPYGYTF.

The chain uses TRBV30 and TRBJ1-1, with D unclear. CDR3 length: 14 residues. Germline CDR1 GTSNPN, CDR2 SVGIG (reference sequence). The V end lost 0 bases, the J end lost 5 bases, and 13 bases lay between the germline ends. In DNA form, the CDR3 reads TGTGCCTGGAGTGTACCACACGGGGTGACTGAAGCTTTCTTT. Translating it yields CAWSVPHGVTEAFF. The whole variable domain, filled in from reference TRBV30 and TRBJ1-1, reads SQTIHQWPATLVQPVGSPLSLECTVEGTSNPNLYWYRQAAGRGLQLLFYSVGIGQISSEVPQNLSASRPQDRQFILSSKKLLLSDSGFYLCAWSVPHGVTEAFFGQGTRLTVV.

This chain links TRBV20-1 with TRBJ2-5; TRBD2 agrees at 10 bases. J gave up 3 bases and V 4 bases, and 23 bases lay outside the gene matches. Germline CDR1 is DFQATT and CDR2 is SNEGSKA (reference sequence). The CDR3 length is 20 residues. The CDR3 DNA is TGCAGTGCTAAGCAGCCAGGGGTTACGAGACTAGCGGGTAGGAAAGAGACCCAGTACTTC. Its translation: CSAKQPGVTRLAGRKETQYF.

The chain joins TRBV29-1 to TRBJ2-7; unclear D gene. Trimming took off 3 bases at V and 3 bases at J, with 12 bases between the two ends. Germline-derived CDR1 and CDR2 are SQVTM and ANQGSEA. CDR3 length equals 13 residues. The CDR3 region is CSVEILAGYEQYF. The CDR3 DNA is TGCAGCGTTGAGATCTTAGCTGGCTACGAGCAGTACTTC.

This chain uses TRBV6-2 or TRBV6-3 with TRBJ2-7; D is unresolved. Germline V gene sequence: CDR1 MNHEY, CDR2 SVGEGT. With 6 bases removed from V and 0 bases from J, the gap between germline ends came to 12 bases. The CDR3 runs 14 residues. The CDR3 protein is CASRPRTASYEQYF. The CDR3 DNA follows: TGTGCCAGCAGGCCCCGGACGGCCTCCTACGAGCAGTACTTC.

This clonotype was counted ten times or more. The V and J genes are TRBV6-2 or TRBV6-3 and TRBJ2-3; D remains ambiguous. The CDR3 is 14 residues long. The germline gives CDR1 MNHEY, CDR2 SVGEGT. Trimming removed 4 bases from V and 10 bases from J, with 18 bases in between. As DNA, the CDR3 is TGTGCCAGCAGTTCCACCAGCTTAGCCTACGCGCAGTATTTT. Protein sequence: CASSSTSLAYAQYF.

This clonotype was found a few times. The rearrangement uses TRBV11-3 and TRBJ2-5; 8 bases line up with TRBD1. Germline V gene lookup returns CDR1 SGHNT and CDR2 YENEEA. V was clipped by 2 bases and J by 5 bases; unmatched bases: 7. This CDR3 is built from 15 residues. CDR3 coding DNA: TGTGCCAGCAGCTTAAGGCAGGGGGCTAGGGAGACCCAGTACTTC. It is translated as CASSLRQGARETQYF.

Regarding this clonotype: This may stem from a read error, because a much larger clone lies one nucleotide away. The chain is built from TRBV7-9 and TRBJ2-7, with D possibly being TRBD2 (5 bases). Germline CDR1 SEHNR, CDR2 FQNEAQ (reference sequence). The CDR3 covers 15 residues. Trimming took off 6 bases at V and 7 bases at J, with 22 bases between the two ends. This CDR3 reads CASSPGIASPWEQYF. The DNA for the CDR3 is TGTGCCAGCAGTCCGGGAATAGCGAGTCCGTGGGAGCAGTACTTC.

This clonotype was observed a handful of times. The chain is built from TRBV7-2 and TRBJ1-2, with unresolved D. The ends were cut back, 5 bases at V and 5 bases at J, with 21 bases in the middle. The CDR3 has 16 amino acids. The V gene's germline CDR1 is SGHTA and CDR2 FQGNSA. The CDR3 sequence is CASSTKREDMKYGYTF. In DNA form, the CDR3 reads TGTGCCAGCAGCACTAAAAGGGAGGATATGAAGTATGGCTACACCTTC. Using reference TRBV7-2 and TRBJ1-2 for the parts outside the CDR3, the full variable domain is GAGVSQSPSNKVTEKGKDVELRCDPISGHTALYWYRQSLGQGLEFLIYFQGNSAPDKSGLPSDRFSAERTGGSVSTLTIQRTQQEDSAVYLCASSTKREDMKYGYTFGSGTRLTVV.

In its sample, this clonotype was seen many times. This chain uses TRBV5-1 with TRBJ2-3, with a possible D match to TRBD1 (5 bases). The V and J ends lost 0 bases and 3 bases respectively, with 14 bases between them. CDR3 length: 16 residues. CDR1 and CDR2 (germline): SGHRS, YFSETQ. The CDR3 coding sequence is TGCGCCAGCAGCTTGGCTGGCAGGGTTCTGACAGATACGCAGTATTTT. This gives the protein CASSLAGRVLTDTQYF.

This clonotype came up a few times. Germline is not matched at one junction end, which may reflect a read error. The chain employs TRBV7-3 and TRBJ2-7, with 8 nucleotides matching TRBD2. The CDR3 is 13 residues long. From germline, CDR1 is SGHTA and CDR2 FQGTGA. This CDR3 is CASSLTRERELYF. The CDR3 DNA is TGTGCCAGCAGCTTAACCCGAGAGCGGGAGCTGTACTTC.

V usage is TRBV24-1 and J usage is TRBJ2-1; TRBD2 might be the D (6 bases). The germline CDR1 and CDR2 sequences are KGHDR and SFDVKD. The ends were cut back, 3 bases at V and 0 bases at J, with 17 bases in the middle. The CDR3 has 18 residues. This CDR3 reads CATSDGRRRAFSYNEQFF. The CDR3 DNA reads TGTGCCACCAGTGATGGGAGGAGGCGGGCGTTCTCCTACAATGAGCAGTTCTTC.

In this sample, this clonotype turned up many times. V and J are TRBV30 and TRBJ2-7, with D possibly TRBD2 on 6 matching bases. The CDR3 covers 16 residues. The germline V gene encodes CDR1 GTSNPN and CDR2 SVGIG (reference sequence). Trimming took off 0 bases at V and 3 bases at J, with 18 bases between the two ends. DNA of the CDR3: TGTGCCTGGAGTGTACTGCCGCTAGCGACCCTCTACGAGCAGTACTTC. Amino acid sequence: CAWSVLPLATLYEQYF.

This clonotype was counted many times. The genes are TRBV20-1 and TRBJ2-3, with 12 positions matching TRBD2. J was trimmed by 6 bases and V by 0 bases; bases with no gene match: 7. The germline V gene has CDR1 DFQATT and CDR2 SNEGSKA (reference sequence). The CDR3 is 16 residues long. The CDR3 sequence: CSARDWTSGMTDTQYF. Here the CDR3 DNA reads TGCAGTGCTAGAGATTGGACTAGCGGGATGACGGATACGCAGTATTTT.